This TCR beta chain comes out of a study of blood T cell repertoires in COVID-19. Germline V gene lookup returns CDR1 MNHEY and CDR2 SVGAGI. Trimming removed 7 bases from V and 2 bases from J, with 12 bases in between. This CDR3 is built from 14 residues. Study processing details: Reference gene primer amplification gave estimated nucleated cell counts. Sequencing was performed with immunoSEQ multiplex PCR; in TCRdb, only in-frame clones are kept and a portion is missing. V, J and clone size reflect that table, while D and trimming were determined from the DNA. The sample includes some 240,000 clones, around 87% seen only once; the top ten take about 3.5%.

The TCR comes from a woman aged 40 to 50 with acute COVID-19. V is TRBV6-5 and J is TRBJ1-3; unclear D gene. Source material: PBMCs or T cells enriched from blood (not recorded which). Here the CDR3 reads CASTPLGAGNTIYF. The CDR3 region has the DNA TGTGCCAGCACCCCCCTCGGAGCTGGAAACACCATATATTTT.